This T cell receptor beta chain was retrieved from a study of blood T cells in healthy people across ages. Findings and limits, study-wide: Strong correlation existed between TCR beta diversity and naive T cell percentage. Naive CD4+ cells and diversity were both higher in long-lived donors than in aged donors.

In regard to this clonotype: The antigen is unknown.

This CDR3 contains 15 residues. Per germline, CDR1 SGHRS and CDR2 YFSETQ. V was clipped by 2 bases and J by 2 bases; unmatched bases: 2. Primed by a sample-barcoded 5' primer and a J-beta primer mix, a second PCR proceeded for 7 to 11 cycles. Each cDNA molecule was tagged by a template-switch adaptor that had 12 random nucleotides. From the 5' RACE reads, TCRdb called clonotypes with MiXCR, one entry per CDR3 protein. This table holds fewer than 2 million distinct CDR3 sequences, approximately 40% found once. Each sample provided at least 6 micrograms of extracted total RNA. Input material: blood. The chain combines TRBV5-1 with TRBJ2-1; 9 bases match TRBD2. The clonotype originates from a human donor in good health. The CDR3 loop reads CASSFLAGTYNEQFF. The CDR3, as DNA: TGCGCCAGCAGCTTCCTAGCGGGAACCTACAATGAGCAGTTCTTC.